This entry lists 9 T cell receptor beta chains sequenced from one sample in a study of CD8 T cells in Susac syndrome. Random-hexamer reverse transcription was applied to 0.5 to 1 ug RNA. MiXCR was run by TCRdb on the immunoSEQ multiplex PCR reads, yielding one entry per CDR3 protein. The repertoire has approximately 200,000 distinct CDR3 sequences, roughly nine tenths of them found once; the top ten carry 0.1% to 0.15%. The specimen was CD8+ T cells from PBMCs. The receptors come from a human donor with multiple sclerosis.

This rearrangement joins TRBV6-5 to TRBJ2-6; TRBD2 might be the D (6 bases). Germline CDR1 is MNHEY and CDR2 is SVGAGI. V was clipped by 1 base and J by 4 bases, with 14 bases between them. This CDR3 has 17 amino acids. The DNA of the CDR3 is TGTGCCAGCAGTTACTTGGGGGGAGTATCAGGGGCCAACGTCCTGACTTTC. Its protein is CASSYLGGVSGANVLTF.

This clonotype was counted a single time. The chain couples TRBV27 to TRBJ1-1; D possibly corresponds to TRBD1 (6 bases). V dropped 2 bases and J dropped 6 bases, with 10 bases sitting between them. The CDR3 covers 13 residues. Germline assignment: CDR1 MNHEY and CDR2 SMNVEV (reference sequence). CDR3 protein: CASSLLGGAEAFF. The CDR3 nucleotides are TGTGCCAGCAGTTTACTAGGGGGTGCTGAAGCTTTCTTT.

This chain uses TRBV5-1 with TRBJ2-7; D uncertain. Trimming cost V 5 bases and J 0 bases, with 9 bases left between them. CDR3 length: 13 residues. Per the germline V gene, CDR1 is SGHRS and CDR2 is YFSETQ. The CDR3 DNA reads as TGCGCCAGCAGGGAAGAAGGCTCCTACGAGCAGTACTTC. Translation: CASREEGSYEQYF.

J is TRBJ1-3 and V is TRBV19; tentatively, D is TRBD1 (5 bases). The CDR3 covers 14 residues. V was pared by 3 bases and J by 1 base, with 7 bases between. CDR1 is LNHDA and CDR2 is SQIVND in the germline V gene (reference sequence). The CDR3 DNA is TGTGCCAGTAGTATGGACACGTCTGGAAACACCATATATTTT. Its translation: CASSMDTSGNTIYF.

This chain uses TRBV11-2 with TRBJ2-3; 9 bases match TRBD2. The CDR3 has 17 residues. V trimming: 3 bases; J trimming: 3 bases; junction bases outside the gene matches: 10. Germline CDR1 and CDR2: SGHAT and FQNNGV. CDR3 coding DNA: TGTGCCAGCAGCTTCGGCCGACTAGCGGTCTTGACAGATACGCAGTATTTT. Translation gives CASSFGRLAVLTDTQYF. The entire variable domain, with the rest obtained from reference TRBV11-2 and TRBJ2-3, is as follows: EAGVAQSPRYKIIEKRQSVAFWCNPISGHATLYWYQQILGQGPKLLIQFQNNGVVDDSQLPKDRFSAERLKGVDSTLKIQPAKLEDSAVYLCASSFGRLAVLTDTQYFGPGTRLTVL.

The chain uses TRBV30 and TRBJ2-7; TRBD1 agrees at 7 bases. The CDR3 totals 13 residues. V shed 3 bases, J shed 2 bases, and the junction held 4 bases outside the gene matches. The germline V gene has CDR1 GTSNPN and CDR2 SVGIG (reference sequence). CDR3 protein: CAWRPGQTYEQYF. In nucleotides, the CDR3 is TGTGCCTGGAGGCCGGGACAGACCTACGAGCAGTACTTC.

The rearrangement joins TRBV6-4 to TRBJ2-2; D gene ambiguous. The CDR3 is made up of 14 amino acids. Germline CDR1 and CDR2: MRHNA and SNTAGT. Deletions cut 3 bases from V and 1 base from J, with 6 bases between. The DNA of the CDR3 is TGTGCCAGCAGTGATGGTCAGAACACCGGGGAGCTGTTTTTT. Its translation is CASSDGQNTGELFF.

The V call is TRBV13, the J call TRBJ1-1; D possibly corresponds to TRBD1 (5 bases). The CDR3 length is 15 residues. CDR1 is PRHDT, CDR2 FYEKMQ, per germline (reference sequence). Trimming took 3 bases from V and 5 from J, leaving 16 bases between them. The CDR3 reads CASSFVPGDGTEAFF. In DNA form, the CDR3 reads TGTGCCAGCAGCTTTGTACCCGGGGACGGGACTGAAGCTTTCTTT.

The V and J genes are TRBV7-2 and TRBJ2-2, with TRBD2 matching 8 bases. Trimming at V came to 5 bases and at J to 4 bases, leaving 9 bases not matched to a gene. This CDR3 is 16 amino acids long. CDR1 and CDR2 (germline): SGHTA, FQGNSA. CDR3 in DNA: TGTGCCAGCAGCAACTACGGGGCGGGGGGCACCGGGGAGCTGTTTTTT. Its translation is CASSNYGAGGTGELFF.